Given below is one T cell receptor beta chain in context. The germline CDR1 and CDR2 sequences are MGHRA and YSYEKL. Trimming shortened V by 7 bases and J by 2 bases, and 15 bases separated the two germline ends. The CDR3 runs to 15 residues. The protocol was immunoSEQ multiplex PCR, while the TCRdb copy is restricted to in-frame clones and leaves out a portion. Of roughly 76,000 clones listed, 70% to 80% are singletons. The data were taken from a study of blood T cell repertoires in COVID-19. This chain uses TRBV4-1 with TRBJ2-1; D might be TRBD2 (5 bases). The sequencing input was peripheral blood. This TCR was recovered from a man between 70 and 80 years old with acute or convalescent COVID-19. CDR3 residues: CASKEANVPYNEQFF. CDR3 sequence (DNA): TGCGCCAGCAAGGAGGCCAACGTCCCCTACAATGAGCAGTTCTTC.